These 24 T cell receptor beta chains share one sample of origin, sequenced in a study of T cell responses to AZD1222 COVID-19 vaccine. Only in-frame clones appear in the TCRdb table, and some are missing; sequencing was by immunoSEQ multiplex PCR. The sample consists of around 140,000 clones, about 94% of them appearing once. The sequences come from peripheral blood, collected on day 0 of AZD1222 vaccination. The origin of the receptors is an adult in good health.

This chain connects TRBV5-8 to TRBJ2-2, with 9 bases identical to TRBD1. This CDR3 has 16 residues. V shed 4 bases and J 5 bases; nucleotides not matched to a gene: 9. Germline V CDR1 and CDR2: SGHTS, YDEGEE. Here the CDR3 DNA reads TGTGCCAGCAGCCGAAACAGGGGGCGCCCAACCGGGGAGCTGTTTTTT. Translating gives CASSRNRGRPTGELFF.

For the CDR3, the DNA is TGTGCCAGCAGTGGACGTCTCACAGGGTTGAACACTGAAGCTTTCTTT. It translates to CASSGRLTGLNTEAFF. The chain recombines TRBV2 with TRBJ1-1; maybe TRBD1 (6 bases). This CDR3 comprises 16 residues. Germline CDR1 reads SNHLY; CDR2 reads FYNNEI. Between the trimmed V and J ends, which lost 4 bases and 0 bases, there was a span of 15 bases.

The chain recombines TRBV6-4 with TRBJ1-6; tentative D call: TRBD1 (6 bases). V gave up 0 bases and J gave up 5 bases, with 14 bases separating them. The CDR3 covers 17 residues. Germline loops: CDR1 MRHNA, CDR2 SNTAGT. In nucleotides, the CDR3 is TGTGCCAGCAGTGACTCGAGAGGCAGGGGCGATAATTCACCCCTCCACTTT. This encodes CASSDSRGRGDNSPLHF.

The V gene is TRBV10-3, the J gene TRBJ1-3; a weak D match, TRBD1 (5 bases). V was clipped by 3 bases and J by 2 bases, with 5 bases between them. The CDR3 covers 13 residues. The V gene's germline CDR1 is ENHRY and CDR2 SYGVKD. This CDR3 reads CAISDRAGNTIYF. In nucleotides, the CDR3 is TGTGCCATCAGTGACAGGGCTGGAAACACCATATATTTT.

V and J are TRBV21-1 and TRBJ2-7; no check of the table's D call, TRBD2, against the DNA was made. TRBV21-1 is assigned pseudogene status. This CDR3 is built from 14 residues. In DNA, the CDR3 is TGTGCCAGCAGCAAAGGAAGAGATTCCTACGAGCAGTACTTC. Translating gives CASSKGRDSYEQYF.

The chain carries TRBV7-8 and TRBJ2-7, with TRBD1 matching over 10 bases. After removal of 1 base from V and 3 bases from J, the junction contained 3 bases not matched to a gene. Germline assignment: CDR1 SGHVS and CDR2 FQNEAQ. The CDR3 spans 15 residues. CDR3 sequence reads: CASSLVGDRGYEQYF. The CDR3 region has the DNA TGTGCCAGCAGCTTAGTGGGGGACAGGGGCTACGAGCAGTACTTC.

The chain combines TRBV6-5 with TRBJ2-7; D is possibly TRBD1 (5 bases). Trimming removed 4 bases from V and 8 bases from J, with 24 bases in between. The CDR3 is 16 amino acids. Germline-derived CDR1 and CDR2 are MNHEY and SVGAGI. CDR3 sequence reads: CASSLSLSAGSGKQYF. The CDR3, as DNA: TGTGCCAGCAGTTTGTCTTTATCGGCTGGGTCAGGGAAGCAGTACTTC.

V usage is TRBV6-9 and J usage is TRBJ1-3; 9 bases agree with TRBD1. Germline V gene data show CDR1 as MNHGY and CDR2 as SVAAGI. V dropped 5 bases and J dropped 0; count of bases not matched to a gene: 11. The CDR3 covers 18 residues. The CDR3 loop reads CASSQTRGTGNSGNTIYF. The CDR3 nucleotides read TGTGCCAGCAGTCAAACAAGGGGGACAGGGAACTCTGGAAACACCATATATTTT.

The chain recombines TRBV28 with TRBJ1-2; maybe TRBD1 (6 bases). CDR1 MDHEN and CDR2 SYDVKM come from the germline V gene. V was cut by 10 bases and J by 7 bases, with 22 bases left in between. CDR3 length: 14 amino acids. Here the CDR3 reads CATAGEGGETGYTF. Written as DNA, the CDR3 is TGTGCCACCGCAGGGGAGGGGGGAGAAACTGGCTACACCTTC.

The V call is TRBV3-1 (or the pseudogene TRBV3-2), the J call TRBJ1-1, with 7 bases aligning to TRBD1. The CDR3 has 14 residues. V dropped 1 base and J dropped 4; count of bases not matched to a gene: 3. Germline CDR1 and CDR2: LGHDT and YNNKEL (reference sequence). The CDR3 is CASSQGPGGTEAFF. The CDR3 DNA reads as TGTGCCAGCAGCCAAGGGCCAGGGGGCACTGAAGCTTTCTTT.

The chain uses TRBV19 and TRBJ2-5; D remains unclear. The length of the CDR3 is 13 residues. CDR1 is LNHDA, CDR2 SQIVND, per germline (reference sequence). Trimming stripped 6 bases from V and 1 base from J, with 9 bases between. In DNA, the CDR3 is TGTGCCAGTAGCCGCGCACTCCAAGAGACCCAGTACTTC. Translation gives CASSRALQETQYF.

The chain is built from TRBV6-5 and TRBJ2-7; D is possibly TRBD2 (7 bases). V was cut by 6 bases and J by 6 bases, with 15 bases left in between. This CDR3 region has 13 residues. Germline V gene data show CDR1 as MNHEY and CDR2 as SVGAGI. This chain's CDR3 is CASRNGGAGEQYF. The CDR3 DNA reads TGTGCCAGCAGGAATGGGGGGGCAGGCGAGCAGTACTTC.

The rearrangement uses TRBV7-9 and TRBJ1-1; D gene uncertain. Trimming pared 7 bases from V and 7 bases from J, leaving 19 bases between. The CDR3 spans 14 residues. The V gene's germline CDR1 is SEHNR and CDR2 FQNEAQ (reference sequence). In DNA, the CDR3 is TGTGCCAGCACCCATAATGGTACGGGGATTGAAGCTTTCTTT. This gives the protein CASTHNGTGIEAFF. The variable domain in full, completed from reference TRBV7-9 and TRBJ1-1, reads DTGVSQNPRHKITKRGQNVTFRCDPISEHNRLYWYRQTLGQGPEFLTYFQNEAQLEKSRLLSDRFSAERPKGSFSTLEIQRTEQGDSAMYLCASTHNGTGIEAFFGQGTRLTVV.

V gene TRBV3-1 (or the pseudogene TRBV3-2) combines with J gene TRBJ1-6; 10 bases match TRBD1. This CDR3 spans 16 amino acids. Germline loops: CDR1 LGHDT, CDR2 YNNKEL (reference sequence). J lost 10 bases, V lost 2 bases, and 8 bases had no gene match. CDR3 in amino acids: CASSQIGQGESSPLHF. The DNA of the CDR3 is TGTGCCAGCAGCCAAATAGGACAGGGGGAATCCTCACCCCTCCACTTT.

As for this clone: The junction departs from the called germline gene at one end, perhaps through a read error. As DNA, the CDR3 is TGTGCCAGCAGTTCCCCCTGCTTC. Its protein is CASSSPCF. The chain couples TRBV27 to TRBJ2-7; no clear D. The CDR3 extends over 8 amino acids. Germline lookup yields CDR1 MNHEY and CDR2 SMNVEV (reference sequence).

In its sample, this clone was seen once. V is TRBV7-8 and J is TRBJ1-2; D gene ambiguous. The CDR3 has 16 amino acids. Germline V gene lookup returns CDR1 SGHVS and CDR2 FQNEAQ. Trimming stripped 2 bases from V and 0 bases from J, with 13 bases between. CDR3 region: CASSLMGSRTNYGYTF. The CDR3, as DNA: TGTGCCAGCAGCTTAATGGGGTCCCGGACTAACTATGGCTACACCTTC.

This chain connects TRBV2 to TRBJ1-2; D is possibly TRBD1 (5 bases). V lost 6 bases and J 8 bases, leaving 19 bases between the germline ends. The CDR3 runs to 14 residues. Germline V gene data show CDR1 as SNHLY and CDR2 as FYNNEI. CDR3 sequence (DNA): TGTGCCAGCAGGGTCCACACAGGACCGGAGGGCTACACCTTC. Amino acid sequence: CASRVHTGPEGYTF.

CDR3 region: CASSHGTSGNNEQYF. CDR3 sequence (DNA): TGTGCCAGCAGCCACGGGACTAGCGGGAATAACGAGCAGTACTTC. The gene calls are TRBV7-8 and TRBJ2-7; 13 bases line up with TRBD2. The CDR3 is 15 residues long. Unmatched junction bases numbered 6, after V lost 5 bases and J lost 5 bases. Germline V gene sequence: CDR1 SGHVS, CDR2 FQNEAQ. The complete variable domain, with remaining parts taken from reference TRBV7-8 and TRBJ2-7, reads GAGVSQSPRYKVAKRGQDVALRCDPISGHVSLFWYQQALGQGPEFLTYFQNEAQLDKSGLPSDRFFAERPEGSVSTLKIQRTQQEDSAVYLCASSHGTSGNNEQYFGPGTRLTVT.

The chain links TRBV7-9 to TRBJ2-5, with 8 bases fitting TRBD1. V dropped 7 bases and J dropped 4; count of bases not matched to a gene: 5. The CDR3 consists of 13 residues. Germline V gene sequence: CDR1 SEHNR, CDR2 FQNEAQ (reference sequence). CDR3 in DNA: TGTGCCAGCATGCGACAGGGGACAGAGACCCAGTACTTC. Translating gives CASMRQGTETQYF.

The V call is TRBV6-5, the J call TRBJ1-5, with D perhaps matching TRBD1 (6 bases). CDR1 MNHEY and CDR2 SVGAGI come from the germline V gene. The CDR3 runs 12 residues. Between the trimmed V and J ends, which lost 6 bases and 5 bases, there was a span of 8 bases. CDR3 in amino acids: CASRWTDQPQHF. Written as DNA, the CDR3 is TGTGCCAGCAGGTGGACAGATCAGCCCCAGCATTTT.

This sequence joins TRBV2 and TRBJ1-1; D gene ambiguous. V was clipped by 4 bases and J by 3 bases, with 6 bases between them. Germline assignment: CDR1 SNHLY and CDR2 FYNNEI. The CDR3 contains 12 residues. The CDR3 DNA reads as TGTGCCAGCAGTGTAATCGACACTGAAGCTTTCTTT. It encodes CASSVIDTEAFF.

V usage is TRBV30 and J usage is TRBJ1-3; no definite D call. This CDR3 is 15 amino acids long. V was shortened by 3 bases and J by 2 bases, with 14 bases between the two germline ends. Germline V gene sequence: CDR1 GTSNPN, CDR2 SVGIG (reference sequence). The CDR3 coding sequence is TGTGCCTGGAGCCCTACTAAGAGGGCTGGAAACACCATATATTTT. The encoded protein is CAWSPTKRAGNTIYF. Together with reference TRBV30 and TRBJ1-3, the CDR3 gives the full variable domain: SQTIHQWPATLVQPVGSPLSLECTVEGTSNPNLYWYRQAAGRGLQLLFYSVGIGQISSEVPQNLSASRPQDRQFILSSKKLLLSDSGFYLCAWSPTKRAGNTIYFGEGSWLTVV.

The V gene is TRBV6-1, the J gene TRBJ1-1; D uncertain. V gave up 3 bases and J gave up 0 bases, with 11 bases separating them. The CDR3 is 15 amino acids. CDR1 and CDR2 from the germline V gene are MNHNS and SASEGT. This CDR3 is CASSEWAGMNTEAFF. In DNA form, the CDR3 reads TGTGCCAGCAGTGAGTGGGCCGGGATGAACACTGAAGCTTTCTTT.

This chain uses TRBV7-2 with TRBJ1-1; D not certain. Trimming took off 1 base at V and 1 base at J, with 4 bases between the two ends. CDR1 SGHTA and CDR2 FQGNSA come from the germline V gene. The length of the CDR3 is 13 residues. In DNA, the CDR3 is TGTGCCAGCAGCTTAGGACAGAACACTGAAGCTTTCTTT. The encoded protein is CASSLGQNTEAFF.